This T cell receptor beta chain was recovered during a study of blood T cells in healthy people across ages. Study context: Through template switching, about one barcoded beta molecule was captured per two T cells, as measured in model experiments.

A sample-barcoded 5' primer and a J-beta primer mix were used in a second PCR of about 7 to 12 cycles. TCRdb passed the 5' RACE reads through MiXCR, listing each CDR3 protein once. The sample gives under 2 million distinct CDR3 sequences, around 35% of which show up once; about 11% is in the top ten. Trimming left V 10 bases short and J 6 bases short, with 3 bases between. Germline loops: CDR1 KGHDR, CDR2 SFDVKD. CDR3 length: 8 amino acids. Healthy Caucasian individuals from Russia aged roughly 6 to 90 served as donors. V usage is TRBV24-1 and J usage is TRBJ2-7; no reliable D call. Sequencing used blood. The sequence was obtained from a woman under 40 in good health. CDR3 residues: CATGEQYF. CDR3 bases: TGTGCCACTGGCGAGCAGTACTTC.